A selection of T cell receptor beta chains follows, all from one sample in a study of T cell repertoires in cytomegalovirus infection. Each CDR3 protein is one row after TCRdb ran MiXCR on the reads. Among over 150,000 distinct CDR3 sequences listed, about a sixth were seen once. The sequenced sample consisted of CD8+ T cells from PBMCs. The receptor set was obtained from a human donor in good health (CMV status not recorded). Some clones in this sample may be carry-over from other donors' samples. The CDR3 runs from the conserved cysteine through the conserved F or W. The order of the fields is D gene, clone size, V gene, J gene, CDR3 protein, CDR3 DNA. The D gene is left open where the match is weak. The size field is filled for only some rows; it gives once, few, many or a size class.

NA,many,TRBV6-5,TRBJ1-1,CASTTMGNTEAFF,TGTGCCAGCACTACGATGGGGAACACTGAAGCTTTCTTT
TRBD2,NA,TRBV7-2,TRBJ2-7,CASSPRSGGLGSEQYF,TGTGCCAGCAGCCCCCGGAGCGGGGGGTTGGGGTCCGAGCAGTACTTC
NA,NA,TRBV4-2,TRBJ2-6,CASSQVGDSNSGANVLTF,TGTGCCAGCAGCCAAGTGGGGGACTCTAACTCTGGGGCCAACGTCCTGACTTTC
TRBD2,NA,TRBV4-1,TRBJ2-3,CASSQDRSGGADTQYF,TGCGCCAGCAGCCAAGATCGGAGCGGGGGGGCTGATACGCAGTATTTT
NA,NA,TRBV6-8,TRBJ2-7,CASSYGTEAIYEQYF,TGTGCCAGCAGTTACGGGACTGAGGCGATCTACGAGCAGTACTTC
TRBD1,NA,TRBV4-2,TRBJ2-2,CASSQTQGNGELFF,TGTGCCAGCAGCCAAACACAGGGGAACGGGGAGCTGTTTTTT
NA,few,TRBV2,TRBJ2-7,CASGGGLSYEQYF,TGTGCCAGCGGTGGCGGACTATCCTACGAGCAGTACTTC
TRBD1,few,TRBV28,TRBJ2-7,CASSSPTGSSYEQYF,TGTGCCAGCAGTTCCCCGACAGGGAGCTCCTACGAGCAGTACTTC
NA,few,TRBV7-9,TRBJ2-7,CASSLGGRDYEQYF,TGTGCCAGCAGCTTAGGAGGGCGAGACTACGAGCAGTACTTC
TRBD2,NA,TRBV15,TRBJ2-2,CATSRDRAGGTAGELFF,TGTGCCACCAGCAGAGATCGGGCGGGGGGTACCGCCGGGGAGCTGTTTTTT
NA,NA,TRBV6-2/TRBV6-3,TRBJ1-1,CASSLGLLNTEAFF,TGTGCCAGCAGCCTTGGGCTCCTGAACACTGAAGCTTTCTTT
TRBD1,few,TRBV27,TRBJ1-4,CASSLWTGPNEKLFF,TGTGCCAGCAGTTTATGGACAGGCCCGAATGAAAAACTGTTTTTT